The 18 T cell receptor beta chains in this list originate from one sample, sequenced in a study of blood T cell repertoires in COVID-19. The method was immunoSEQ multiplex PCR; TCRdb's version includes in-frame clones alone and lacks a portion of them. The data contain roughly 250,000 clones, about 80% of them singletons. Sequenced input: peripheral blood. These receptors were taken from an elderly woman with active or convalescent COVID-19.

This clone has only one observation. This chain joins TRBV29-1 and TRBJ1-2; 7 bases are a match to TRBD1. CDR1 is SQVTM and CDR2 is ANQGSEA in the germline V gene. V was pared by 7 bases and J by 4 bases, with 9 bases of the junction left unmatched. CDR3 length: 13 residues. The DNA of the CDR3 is TGCAGCGCCCGCGGGGACAGCTTCTATGGCTACACCTTC. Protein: CSARGDSFYGYTF.

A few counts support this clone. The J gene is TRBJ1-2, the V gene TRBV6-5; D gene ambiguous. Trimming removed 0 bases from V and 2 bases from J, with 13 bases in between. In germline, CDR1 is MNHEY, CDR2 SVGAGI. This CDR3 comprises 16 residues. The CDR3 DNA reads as TGTGCCAGCAGTTACTCGATTTCAGGAGGGAACTATGGCTACACCTTC. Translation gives CASSYSISGGNYGYTF.

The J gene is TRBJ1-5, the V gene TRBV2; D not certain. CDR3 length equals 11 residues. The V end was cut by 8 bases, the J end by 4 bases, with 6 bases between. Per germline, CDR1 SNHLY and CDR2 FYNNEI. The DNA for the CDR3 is TGTGCCAGCGGCACGAATCAGCCCCAGCATTTT. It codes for CASGTNQPQHF.

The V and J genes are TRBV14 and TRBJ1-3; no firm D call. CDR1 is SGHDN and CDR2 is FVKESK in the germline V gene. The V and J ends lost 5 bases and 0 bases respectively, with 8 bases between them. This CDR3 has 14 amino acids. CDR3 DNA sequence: TGTGCCAGCAGCAGGAGTATCTCTGGAAACACCATATATTTT. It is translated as CASSRSISGNTIYF.

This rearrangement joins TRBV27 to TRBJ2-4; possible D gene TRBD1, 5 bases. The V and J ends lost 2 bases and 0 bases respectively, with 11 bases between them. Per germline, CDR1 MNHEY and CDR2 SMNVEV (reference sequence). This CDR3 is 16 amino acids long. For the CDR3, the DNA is TGTGCCAGCAGTTTAGGGGCCAATTTAGCCAAAAACATTCAGTACTTC. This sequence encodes CASSLGANLAKNIQYF.

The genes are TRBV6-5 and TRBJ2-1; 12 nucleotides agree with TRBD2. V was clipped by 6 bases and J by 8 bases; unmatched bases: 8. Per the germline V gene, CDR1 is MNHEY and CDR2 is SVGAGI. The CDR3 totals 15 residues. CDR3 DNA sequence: TGTGCCAGCAGAACCGGGACTAGCGGGTTCTATGAGCAGTTCTTC. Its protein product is CASRTGTSGFYEQFF.

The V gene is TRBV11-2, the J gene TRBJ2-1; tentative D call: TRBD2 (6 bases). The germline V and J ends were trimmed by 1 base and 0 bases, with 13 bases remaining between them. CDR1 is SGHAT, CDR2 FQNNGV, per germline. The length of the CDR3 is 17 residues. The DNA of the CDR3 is TGTGCCAGCAGCTTAGTACCGGGAGTGAGCTCCTACAATGAGCAGTTCTTC. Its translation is CASSLVPGVSSYNEQFF.

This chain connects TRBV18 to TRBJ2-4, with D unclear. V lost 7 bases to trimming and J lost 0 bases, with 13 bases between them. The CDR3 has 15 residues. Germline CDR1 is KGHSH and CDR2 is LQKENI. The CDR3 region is CASYPAMLAKNIQYF. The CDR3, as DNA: TGTGCCAGCTACCCCGCGATGTTAGCCAAAAACATTCAGTACTTC. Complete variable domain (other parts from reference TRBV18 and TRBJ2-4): NAGVMQNPRHLVRRRGQEARLRCSPMKGHSHVYWYRQLPEEGLKFMVYLQKENIIDESGMPKERFSAEFPKEGPSILRIQQVVRGDSAAYFCASYPAMLAKNIQYFGAGTRLSVL.

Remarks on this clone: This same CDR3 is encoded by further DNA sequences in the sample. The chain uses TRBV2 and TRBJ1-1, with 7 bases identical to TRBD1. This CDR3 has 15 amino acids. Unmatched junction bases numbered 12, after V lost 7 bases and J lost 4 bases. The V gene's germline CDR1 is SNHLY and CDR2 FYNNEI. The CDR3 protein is CASNWGRQGGTEAFF. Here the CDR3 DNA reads TGTGCCAGCAATTGGGGTAGACAGGGAGGCACTGAAGCTTTCTTT.

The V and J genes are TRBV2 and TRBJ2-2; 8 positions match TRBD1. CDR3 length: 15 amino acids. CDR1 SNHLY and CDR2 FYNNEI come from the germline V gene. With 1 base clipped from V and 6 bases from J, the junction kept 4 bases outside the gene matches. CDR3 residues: CASSEGDRSAGELFF. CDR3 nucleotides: TGTGCCAGCAGTGAAGGGGACAGGAGTGCCGGGGAGCTGTTTTTT.

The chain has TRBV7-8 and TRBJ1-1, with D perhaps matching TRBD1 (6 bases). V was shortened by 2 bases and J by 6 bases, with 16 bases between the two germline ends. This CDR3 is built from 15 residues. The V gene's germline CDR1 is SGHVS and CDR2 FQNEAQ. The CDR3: CASSLSAQGYSEAFF. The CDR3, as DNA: TGTGCCAGCAGCTTAAGTGCCCAGGGGTACTCTGAAGCTTTCTTT.

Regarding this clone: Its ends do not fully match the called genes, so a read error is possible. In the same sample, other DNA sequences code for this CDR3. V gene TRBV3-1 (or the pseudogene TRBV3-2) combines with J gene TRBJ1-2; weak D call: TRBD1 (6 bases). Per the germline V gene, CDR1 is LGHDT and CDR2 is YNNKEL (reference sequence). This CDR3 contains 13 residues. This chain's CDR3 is CASSLGRGYGYTF. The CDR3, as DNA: TGTGCCAGTAGCCTAGGCAGGGGCTATGGCTACACCTTC.

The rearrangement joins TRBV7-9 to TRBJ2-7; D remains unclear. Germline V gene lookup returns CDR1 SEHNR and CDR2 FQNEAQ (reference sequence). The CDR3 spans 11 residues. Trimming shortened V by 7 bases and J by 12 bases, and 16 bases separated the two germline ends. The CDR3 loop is CASTAAETLYF. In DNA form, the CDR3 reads TGTGCCAGCACCGCAGCAGAGACATTGTACTTC.

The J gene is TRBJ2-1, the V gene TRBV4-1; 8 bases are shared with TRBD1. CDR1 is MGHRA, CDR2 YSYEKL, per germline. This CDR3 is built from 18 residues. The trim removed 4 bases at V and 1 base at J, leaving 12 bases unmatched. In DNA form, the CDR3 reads TGCGCCAGCAGCCGGACCCCTGGGAACAGGGGGTCCTACAATGAGCAGTTCTTC. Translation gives CASSRTPGNRGSYNEQFF.

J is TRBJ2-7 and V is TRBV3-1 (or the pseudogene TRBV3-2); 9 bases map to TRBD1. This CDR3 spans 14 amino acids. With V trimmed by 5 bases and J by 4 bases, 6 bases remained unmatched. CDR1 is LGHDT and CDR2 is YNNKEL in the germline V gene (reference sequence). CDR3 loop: CASSSGTGKYEQYF. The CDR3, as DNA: TGTGCCAGCAGCAGTGGGACAGGGAAATACGAGCAGTACTTC.

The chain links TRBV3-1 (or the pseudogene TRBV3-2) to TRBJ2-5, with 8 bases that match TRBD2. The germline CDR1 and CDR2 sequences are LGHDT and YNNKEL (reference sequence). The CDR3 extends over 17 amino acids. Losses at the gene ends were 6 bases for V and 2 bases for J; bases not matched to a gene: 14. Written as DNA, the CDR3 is TGTGCCAGCAGGCCAAGATTTAGTAGCGGGGCTCAAGAGACCCAGTACTTC. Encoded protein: CASRPRFSSGAQETQYF.

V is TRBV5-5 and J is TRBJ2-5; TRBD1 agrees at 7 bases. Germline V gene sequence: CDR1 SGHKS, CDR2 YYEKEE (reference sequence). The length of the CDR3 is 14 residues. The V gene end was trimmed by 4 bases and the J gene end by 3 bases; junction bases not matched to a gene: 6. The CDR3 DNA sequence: TGTGCCAGCAGCATATCCGGGACAGAAGAGACCCAGTACTTC. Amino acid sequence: CASSISGTEETQYF.

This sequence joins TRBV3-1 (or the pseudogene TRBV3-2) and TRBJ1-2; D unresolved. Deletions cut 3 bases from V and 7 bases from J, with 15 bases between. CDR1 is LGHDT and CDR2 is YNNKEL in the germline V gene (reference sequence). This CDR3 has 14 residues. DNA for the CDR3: TGTGCCAGCAGCCAGACCGGACGGGCGGGTGGCTACACCTTC. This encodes CASSQTGRAGGYTF.